Each of the 13 T cell receptor beta chains below was sequenced from the same sample in a study of T cells in tuberculosis (dated by TCRdb to 2016 to 2018). Libraries came from the immunoSEQ multiplex PCR assay. The table was pulled from immuneACCESS by TCRdb, which kept in-frame rearrangements only. Such tables lose some clones; where checked, under half of the loss comes from unresolved V genes, and the rest has no known cause. The sample yields some 25,000 clones; 95% were counted once. Clones ranked in the top ten supply less than 10% of the sample. The material sequenced was PBMCs. The source is a donor aged 10-29 years with latent tuberculosis or without tuberculosis infection.

This chain uses TRBV7-3 with TRBJ2-1, with D tentatively TRBD2 (6 bases). V lost 5 bases, J lost 8 bases, and 28 bases lay in between. In germline, CDR1 is SGHTA, CDR2 FQGTGA. The length of the CDR3 is 18 residues. The CDR3 here is CASSRPVPTVTGVDEQFF. The CDR3 DNA reads TGTGCCAGCAGCCGCCCCGTTCCTACAGTGACGGGGGTCGATGAGCAGTTCTTC.

The chain recombines TRBV5-1 with TRBJ2-7; D possibly corresponds to TRBD1 (6 bases). The germline V and J ends were trimmed by 4 bases and 2 bases, with 19 bases remaining between them. Germline V gene lookup returns CDR1 SGHRS and CDR2 YFSETQ. The CDR3 extends over 16 amino acids. CDR3 sequence: CASSPEGDSLTYEQYF. The CDR3 coding sequence is TGCGCCAGCAGCCCCGAGGGGGATTCATTGACCTACGAGCAGTACTTC.

V usage is TRBV6-6 and J usage is TRBJ2-3; the D gene is possibly TRBD1 (6 bases). The V end was cut by 0 bases, the J end by 14 bases, with 15 bases between. This CDR3 spans 13 amino acids. Germline V lookup: CDR1 MNHNY, CDR2 SVGAGI (reference sequence). CDR3 DNA: TGTGCCAGCAGTTACTCGAGGCAGGGGCCGCCGTATTTT. It yields the protein CASSYSRQGPPYF.

The chain couples TRBV2 to TRBJ1-4, with 7 nucleotides matching TRBD1. The CDR3 totals 15 residues. After removal of 6 bases from V and 3 bases from J, the junction contained 7 bases not matched to a gene. The germline gives CDR1 SNHLY, CDR2 FYNNEI. The CDR3 DNA follows: TGTGCCAGCAGAAACACAGGGGTGCCTAATGAAAAACTGTTTTTT. Protein sequence: CASRNTGVPNEKLFF.

This chain joins TRBV10-1 and TRBJ2-2; no clear D gene. The CDR3 contains 13 residues. V was shortened by 0 bases and J by 7 bases, with 6 bases between the two germline ends. CDR1 is WNHNN and CDR2 is SYGVQD in the germline V gene (reference sequence). CDR3 residues: CASSESGGGELFF. CDR3 coding DNA: TGCGCCAGCAGTGAGTCCGGCGGCGGGGAGCTGTTTTTT.

The J gene is TRBJ1-6, the V gene TRBV28, with D tentatively TRBD1 (6 bases). V was cut by 4 bases and J by 15 bases, with 13 bases left in between. Looked up from germline, CDR1 is MDHEN and CDR2 is SYDVKM. This CDR3 comprises 12 residues. The CDR3 DNA is TGTGCCAGCAGTTACCCCGGACAGCTCCTCCACTTT. Amino acid sequence: CASSYPGQLLHF.

The chain combines TRBV5-8 with TRBJ1-1; perhaps TRBD1 as D (6 bases). This CDR3 contains 18 residues. V shed 3 bases and J shed 2 bases, with 23 bases lying between them. The germline V gene has CDR1 SGHTS and CDR2 YDEGEE. Written as DNA, the CDR3 is TGTGCCAGCAGCTCGGGGTCGGGGGGCCGGGCTCGAAACACTGAAGCTTTCTTT. Its protein product is CASSSGSGGRARNTEAFF.

For this clone: Other DNA sequences in the sample encode the same CDR3. This CDR3 is CASSQAGGPYNEQFF. In nucleotides, the CDR3 is TGCGCCAGCAGCCAAGCTGGGGGCCCCTACAATGAGCAGTTCTTC. The V call is TRBV4-1, the J call TRBJ2-1, with D perhaps TRBD1 (6 bases). V dropped 1 base and J dropped 2 bases, with 9 bases sitting between them. This CDR3 has 15 amino acids. Germline assignment: CDR1 MGHRA and CDR2 YSYEKL.

The rearrangement joins TRBV5-8 to TRBJ2-5; D is ambiguous. CDR3 size: 12 residues. Germline V gene data show CDR1 as SGHTS and CDR2 as YDEGEE. V was cut by 1 base and J by 8 bases, with 9 bases left in between. The CDR3 spells CASSLLLPTQYF. In DNA form, the CDR3 reads TGTGCCAGCAGCTTGCTCCTACCAACCCAGTACTTC. Combining the CDR3 with reference TRBV5-8 and TRBJ2-5 gives the whole variable domain EAGVTQSPTHLIKTRGQQATLRCSPISGHTSVYWYQQALGLGLQFLLWYDEGEERNRGNFPPRFSGRQFPNYSSELNVNALELEDSALYLCASSLLLPTQYFGPGTRLLVL.

This chain joins TRBV2 and TRBJ1-3; possibly TRBD1 for D (5 bases). The ends were cut back, 6 bases at V and 2 bases at J, with 14 bases in the middle. This CDR3 has 15 residues. The V gene's germline CDR1 is SNHLY and CDR2 FYNNEI. The CDR3: CASSPERGAGNTIYF. In DNA, the CDR3 is TGTGCCAGCAGCCCTGAGCGGGGCGCTGGAAACACCATATATTTT.

The CDR3 region has the DNA TGTGCCAGCAGCTTAAGCGGACAGGGGATCGATGAGCAGTTCTTC. Translated: CASSLSGQGIDEQFF. The J gene is TRBJ2-1, the V gene TRBV13; 9 bases fit TRBD1. The CDR3 totals 15 residues. Germline assignment: CDR1 PRHDT and CDR2 FYEKMQ (reference sequence). J lost 8 bases, V lost 2 bases, and 7 bases had no gene match.

This clone was recorded once. J is TRBJ1-2 and V is TRBV6-1, with TRBD1 matching over 10 bases. V gave up 8 bases and J gave up 4 bases; unmatched junction bases: 10. Looked up from germline, CDR1 is MNHNS and CDR2 is SASEGT. This CDR3 has 15 amino acids. The CDR3 nucleotides read TGTGCCAGCGGGGACAGGGGCTGTTCCGGCTATGGCTACACCTTC. The encoded protein is CASGDRGCSGYGYTF.

CDR3 DNA sequence: TGCGCCAGCAGCTTAGAGGGAAGTAATGAAAAACTGTTTTTT. This encodes CASSLEGSNEKLFF. The chain links TRBV5-1 to TRBJ1-4, with D unclear. V lost 2 bases, J lost 4 bases, and 9 bases lay in between. Germline CDR1 SGHRS, CDR2 YFSETQ. This CDR3 spans 14 amino acids.